The 26 T cell receptor beta chains below come from one sample, sequenced in a study of blood T cell repertoires in COVID-19. Only in-frame clones appear in the TCRdb table, and some are missing; sequencing was by immunoSEQ multiplex PCR. The profile covers 200,000 to 300,000 clones, with 80% to 90% appearing a single time and around 4% taken by the ten largest. Specimen: PBMCs or T cells enriched from blood (not recorded which). These receptors originate from a woman aged 25 to 45 who had recovered from COVID-19.

This chain connects TRBV18 to TRBJ1-2; 8 bases align to TRBD1. V dropped 5 bases and J dropped 3; count of bases not matched to a gene: 2. The CDR3 has 13 residues. CDR1 KGHSH and CDR2 LQKENI come from the germline V gene. CDR3 residues: CASSLQGDYGYTF. The DNA of the CDR3 is TGTGCCAGCTCATTACAGGGGGACTATGGCTACACCTTC.

This chain joins TRBV18 and TRBJ2-3, with 8 bases identical to TRBD1. The germline V gene encodes CDR1 KGHSH and CDR2 LQKENI. The CDR3 runs 17 residues. V shed 0 bases, J shed 1 base, and the junction held 6 bases outside the gene matches. CDR3 region: CASSPPRTGLGTDTQYF. CDR3 DNA sequence: TGTGCCAGCTCACCACCTCGGACAGGGCTCGGCACAGATACGCAGTATTTT.

The V gene is TRBV11-2, the J gene TRBJ2-5, with 10 bases lining up with TRBD2. The CDR3 spans 14 residues. The trim removed 6 bases at V and 3 bases at J, leaving 4 bases unmatched. The germline V gene has CDR1 SGHAT and CDR2 FQNNGV. CDR3 in amino acids: CASRWSGREETQYF. The CDR3 nucleotides are TGTGCCAGCAGATGGAGCGGGAGGGAAGAGACCCAGTACTTC.

This clone was counted many times. J is TRBJ2-5 and V is TRBV9; 7 positions match TRBD2. CDR3 length equals 16 residues. Trimming cost V 0 bases and J 1 base; bases outside gene matches: 6. The V gene's germline CDR1 is SGDLS and CDR2 YYNGEE. The CDR3 region has the DNA TGTGCCAGCAGCGTAGGGGAGGGTTTGGGCCAAGAGACCCAGTACTTC. This translates into CASSVGEGLGQETQYF.

The J gene is TRBJ2-3, the V gene TRBV18; TRBD2 aligns across 12 bases. The CDR3 length is 17 residues. Germline CDR1 and CDR2: KGHSH and LQKENI. Trimming at V came to 5 bases and at J to 2 bases, leaving 8 bases not matched to a gene. The CDR3 DNA reads TGTGCCAGCTCATCCGGTTCTAGCGGGAGGGACACAGATACGCAGTATTTT. Its protein product is CASSSGSSGRDTDTQYF.

This sequence joins TRBV5-1 and TRBJ2-7; maybe TRBD1 (6 bases). The V end was cut by 4 bases, the J end by 2 bases, with 22 bases between. CDR3 length: 17 amino acids. The germline CDR1 and CDR2 sequences are SGHRS and YFSETQ. CDR3 loop: CASSTGRLRGLTYEQYF. The CDR3 nucleotides read TGCGCCAGCAGCACCGGACGGCTCAGGGGCCTCACCTACGAGCAGTACTTC. Together with reference TRBV5-1 and TRBJ2-7, the CDR3 gives the full variable domain: KAGVTQTPRYLIKTRGQQVTLSCSPISGHRSVSWYQQTPGQGLQFLFEYFSETQRNKGNFPGRFSGRQFSNSRSEMNVSTLELGDSALYLCASSTGRLRGLTYEQYFGPGTRLTVT.

As to this clone: The sample contains more than one DNA sequence encoding this CDR3. The chain couples TRBV3-1 (or the pseudogene TRBV3-2) to TRBJ1-1; D is possibly TRBD1 (6 bases). Looked up from germline, CDR1 is LGHDT and CDR2 is YNNKEL (reference sequence). CDR3 length equals 14 residues. V was cut by 1 base and J by 1 base, with 7 bases left in between. CDR3 in DNA: TGTGCCAGCAGCCAAGTGGACAGGAACACTGAAGCTTTCTTT. Translated: CASSQVDRNTEAFF.

V is TRBV4-1 and J is TRBJ1-4; no definite D call. Germline assignment: CDR1 MGHRA and CDR2 YSYEKL. V was shortened by 3 bases and J by 10 bases, with 15 bases between the two germline ends. The CDR3 is 14 residues long. The CDR3: CASSHGHPEGKLFF. The CDR3 DNA reads TGCGCCAGCAGCCACGGGCACCCCGAGGGAAAACTGTTTTTT.

This chain connects TRBV3-1 (or the pseudogene TRBV3-2) to TRBJ1-1; no firm D call. The CDR3 extends over 14 amino acids. Germline V gives CDR1 LGHDT, CDR2 YNNKEL (reference sequence). The ends were cut back, 4 bases at V and 0 bases at J, with 9 bases in the middle. The CDR3 spells CASSPREVNTEAFF. The CDR3 region has the DNA TGTGCCAGCAGCCCCCGGGAGGTGAACACTGAAGCTTTCTTT.

The chain is built from TRBV7-6 and TRBJ2-5; D not resolved. The CDR3 is 14 residues long. The V and J ends lost 4 bases and 3 bases respectively, with 12 bases between them. The germline CDR1 and CDR2 sequences are SGHVS and FNYEAQ. CDR3 nucleotides: TGTGCCAGCAGCTCCCGGCCCCGGGAAGAGACCCAGTACTTC. Translation: CASSSRPREETQYF.

This clone was detected only once. The chain combines TRBV7-3 with TRBJ2-1; 7 bases match TRBD2. The CDR3 is made up of 15 amino acids. V was pared by 2 bases and J by 4 bases, with 5 bases of the junction left unmatched. The germline CDR1 and CDR2 sequences are SGHTA and FQGTGA. CDR3 sequence: CASSLWAGEYNEQFF. CDR3 coding DNA: TGTGCCAGCAGCTTATGGGCGGGGGAGTACAATGAGCAGTTCTTC.

The V and J genes are TRBV4-1 and TRBJ2-7; TRBD2 is a possible D gene (5 bases). Trimming pared 1 base from V and 1 base from J, leaving 14 bases between. Germline V gene data show CDR1 as MGHRA and CDR2 as YSYEKL. The CDR3 covers 16 residues. CDR3 sequence (DNA): TGCGCCAGCAGCCAAGGAGGCCAGCGGACTTCCTACGAGCAGTACTTC. Translation: CASSQGGQRTSYEQYF.

The genes are TRBV28 and TRBJ2-3; TRBD1 matches 9 bases. V dropped 5 bases and J dropped 2; count of bases not matched to a gene: 11. The CDR3 is 17 residues long. CDR1 and CDR2 (germline): MDHEN, SYDVKM. The CDR3 here is CASSPTPGTGTTDTQYF. CDR3 sequence (DNA): TGTGCCAGCAGTCCGACCCCCGGGACAGGGACCACAGATACGCAGTATTTT.

The V gene is TRBV7-2, the J gene TRBJ2-1; 8 bases match TRBD2. J gave up 6 bases and V 5 bases, and 9 bases lay outside the gene matches. The germline V gene encodes CDR1 SGHTA and CDR2 FQGNSA. This CDR3 is 15 amino acids long. CDR3 protein: CASSIGRGRGNEQFF. In nucleotides, the CDR3 is TGTGCCAGCAGCATCGGGAGGGGGAGAGGCAATGAGCAGTTCTTC.

V and J are TRBV20-1 and TRBJ1-5, with 10 bases lining up with TRBD1. The trim removed 3 bases at V and 7 bases at J, leaving 3 bases unmatched. CDR3 length equals 13 residues. Germline lookup yields CDR1 DFQATT and CDR2 SNEGSKA (reference sequence). DNA for the CDR3: TGCAGTGCTAGTGTGGACAGGGGGCAGCCCCAGCATTTT. This gives the protein CSASVDRGQPQHF.

The V and J genes are TRBV11-2 and TRBJ1-6; 11 bases match TRBD1. The CDR3 covers 14 residues. CDR1 SGHAT and CDR2 FQNNGV come from the germline V gene. The V gene end was trimmed by 5 bases and the J gene end by 10 bases; junction bases not matched to a gene: 4. The CDR3 is CASSPDRGQSPLHF. CDR3 bases: TGTGCCAGCAGCCCGGACAGGGGGCAGTCACCCCTCCACTTT.

This clone was observed once. This rearrangement joins TRBV20-1 to TRBJ1-3; possible D gene TRBD1, 5 bases. Germline loops: CDR1 DFQATT, CDR2 SNEGSKA (reference sequence). Trimming removed 5 bases from V and 2 bases from J, with 13 bases in between. This CDR3 has 14 amino acids. CDR3 sequence reads: CSARDSSPGNTIYF. The CDR3 DNA reads TGCAGTGCTCGTGACAGTAGCCCTGGAAACACCATATATTTT.

This clone has just one count. The CDR3 here is CASSYIAGNNQPQHF. The DNA of the CDR3 is TGTGCCAGCAGTTACATCGCAGGTAACAATCAGCCCCAGCATTTT. The genes are TRBV6-2 or TRBV6-3 and TRBJ1-5, with D unclear. The V gene's germline CDR1 is MNHEY and CDR2 SVGEGT. V lost 2 bases and J lost 3, with 11 bases in between. The CDR3 totals 15 residues.

The rearrangement links TRBV28 to TRBJ1-4; D call uncertain. The ends were cut back, 7 bases at V and 7 bases at J, with 16 bases in the middle. The length of the CDR3 is 14 residues. CDR1 and CDR2 (germline): MDHEN, SYDVKM. For the CDR3, the DNA is TGTGCCAGCACCTTATCAGGCTTACGTGAAAAACTGTTTTTT. Translating it yields CASTLSGLREKLFF.

The V gene is TRBV5-1, the J gene TRBJ2-7; the match to TRBD1 covers 7 bases. J lost 3 bases, V lost 0 bases, and 6 bases had no gene match. From germline, CDR1 is SGHRS and CDR2 YFSETQ. The CDR3 consists of 15 residues. The CDR3, as DNA: TGCGCCAGCAGCTTGGAACAGGGGCCCTTCTACGAGCAGTACTTC. This translates into CASSLEQGPFYEQYF. The whole variable domain, filled in from reference TRBV5-1 and TRBJ2-7, reads KAGVTQTPRYLIKTRGQQVTLSCSPISGHRSVSWYQQTPGQGLQFLFEYFSETQRNKGNFPGRFSGRQFSNSRSEMNVSTLELGDSALYLCASSLEQGPFYEQYFGPGTRLTVT.

The chain has TRBV25-1 and TRBJ1-1, with D hard to call. Trimming took off 3 bases at V and 5 bases at J, with 10 bases between the two ends. CDR3 length: 13 amino acids. Per the germline V gene, CDR1 is MGHDK and CDR2 is SYGVNS. CDR3 bases: TGTGCCAGCAGTGACGGGGTTCAAACTGAAGCTTTCTTT. Protein: CASSDGVQTEAFF.

This sequence joins TRBV27 and TRBJ2-7; 11 bases map to TRBD2. Germline values: CDR1 MNHEY, CDR2 SMNVEV (reference sequence). The V and J ends lost 3 bases and 3 bases, in that order; junction bases with no gene match: 4. The length of the CDR3 is 15 residues. DNA of the CDR3: TGTGCCAGCAGTTTTAGACTAGCGGGAAGCTACGAGCAGTACTTC. This translates into CASSFRLAGSYEQYF.

This clone was picked up one time. The V call is TRBV9, the J call TRBJ2-7; D gene ambiguous. The ends were cut back, 4 bases at V and 0 bases at J, with 14 bases in the middle. The CDR3 spans 15 residues. The germline CDR1 and CDR2 sequences are SGDLS and YYNGEE. In nucleotides, the CDR3 is TGTGCCAGCAGCCCTTGGCCAGGTATCTCCTACGAGCAGTACTTC. Its protein is CASSPWPGISYEQYF. Together with reference TRBV9 and TRBJ2-7, the CDR3 gives the full variable domain: DSGVTQTPKHLITATGQRVTLRCSPRSGDLSVYWYQQSLDQGLQFLIQYYNGEERAKGNILERFSAQQFPDLHSELNLSSLELGDSALYFCASSPWPGISYEQYFGPGTRLTVT.

The chain has TRBV3-1 (or the pseudogene TRBV3-2) and TRBJ1-1; D remains unclear. The CDR3 is 14 residues long. V lost 3 bases, J lost 1 base, and 9 bases lay in between. Germline V gene lookup returns CDR1 LGHDT and CDR2 YNNKEL (reference sequence). The DNA of the CDR3 is TGTGCCAGCAGCCAGCAAGACACGAACACTGAAGCTTTCTTT. Amino acid sequence: CASSQQDTNTEAFF.

V gene TRBV2 combines with J gene TRBJ1-3, with D tentatively TRBD1 (5 bases). CDR3 length equals 18 residues. Trimming removed 2 bases at V and 1 base at J, with 18 bases between. Germline V CDR1 and CDR2: SNHLY, FYNNEI. The CDR3 sequence is CASSENLVDQGSGNTIYF. The CDR3 nucleotides are TGTGCCAGCAGTGAAAATCTAGTTGATCAGGGATCTGGAAACACCATATATTTT.

The chain combines TRBV29-1 with TRBJ1-2; D possibly corresponds to TRBD1 (5 bases). CDR1 is SQVTM, CDR2 ANQGSEA, per germline. The V end was cut by 3 bases, the J end by 5 bases, with 10 bases between. The CDR3 is 12 amino acids. The DNA of the CDR3 is TGCAGCGTTGATGACAGAGATTATGGCTACACCTTC. Amino acids: CSVDDRDYGYTF.